Below are 15 T cell receptor beta chains sequenced from a single sample in a study of blood T cell repertoires in COVID-19. Generated by immunoSEQ multiplex PCR, the TCRdb table keeps only in-frame clones and is missing some. The table lists about 200,000 clones, around 86% of them singletons, with about 6.7% in the top ten. The material sequenced was peripheral blood. The receptors derive from a man aged 40-49 years with acute or convalescent COVID-19.

This chain uses TRBV28 with TRBJ2-7; D perhaps matches TRBD1 (6 bases). The CDR3 runs 14 residues. V dropped 6 bases and J dropped 2 bases, with 14 bases sitting between them. Germline CDR1 and CDR2: MDHEN and SYDVKM. The CDR3 DNA follows: TGTGCCAGCAGCTACAGGGCTTCACCCTACGAGCAGTACTTC. Residues: CASSYRASPYEQYF.

The V call is TRBV19, the J call TRBJ1-5; 8 nucleotides match TRBD1. Germline CDR1 reads LNHDA; CDR2 reads SQIVND (reference sequence). The ends lost 10 bases at V and 5 bases at J; junction bases unmatched: 4. The CDR3 sequence is 12 residues long. CDR3 protein: CATRTGYQPQHF. CDR3 nucleotide sequence: TGTGCCACCCGGACAGGGTATCAGCCCCAGCATTTT.

The chain recombines TRBV5-4 with TRBJ2-2, with 10 bases identical to TRBD2. Per germline, CDR1 SGHNT and CDR2 YYREEE (reference sequence). V lost 4 bases and J lost 0; bases outside the gene matches: 9. CDR3 length: 18 amino acids. CDR3 sequence reads: CASSRGLAGGPNTGELFF. The CDR3 DNA reads as TGTGCCAGCAGCCGAGGATTAGCGGGGGGCCCGAACACCGGGGAGCTGTTTTTT.

The rearrangement uses TRBV6-2 or TRBV6-3 and TRBJ1-4; 10 nucleotides align to TRBD1. This CDR3 is built from 19 residues. J was trimmed by 5 bases and V by 6 bases; bases with no gene match: 18. Germline-derived CDR1 and CDR2 are MNHEY and SVGEGT. CDR3 sequence (DNA): TGTGCCAGCAGCCCTGGGACAGGGGAGAACAGACGACCAAATGAAAAACTGTTTTTT. Amino acids: CASSPGTGENRRPNEKLFF.

The V call is TRBV4-1, the J call TRBJ2-5; D is undetermined. CDR3 size: 16 residues. Germline lookup yields CDR1 MGHRA and CDR2 YSYEKL. The V and J ends lost 0 bases and 5 bases respectively, with 16 bases between them. CDR3 DNA: TGCGCCAGCAGCCAAGAAGGAGTCTCCCAGCAGGAGACCCAGTACTTC. This encodes CASSQEGVSQQETQYF.

The V call is TRBV5-1, the J call TRBJ2-7, with 7 bases lining up with TRBD1. Germline V lookup: CDR1 SGHRS, CDR2 YFSETQ. The CDR3 loop spans 14 amino acids. V shed 3 bases, J shed 7 bases, and the junction held 10 bases outside the gene matches. CDR3 DNA: TGCGCCAGCAGCTCGACAGGGCTAGGAAGGGAGCAGTACTTC. It specifies CASSSTGLGREQYF. Full variable domain (rest looked up from reference TRBV5-1 and TRBJ2-7): KAGVTQTPRYLIKTRGQQVTLSCSPISGHRSVSWYQQTPGQGLQFLFEYFSETQRNKGNFPGRFSGRQFSNSRSEMNVSTLELGDSALYLCASSSTGLGREQYFGPGTRLTVT.

V gene TRBV4-1 combines with J gene TRBJ2-3; 8 nucleotides line up with TRBD2. The CDR3 contains 15 residues. The V gene's germline CDR1 is MGHRA and CDR2 YSYEKL. With V trimmed by 0 bases and J by 8 bases, 7 bases remained unmatched. CDR3: CASSQELAGQRTQYF. DNA of the CDR3: TGCGCCAGCAGCCAAGAGTTAGCGGGGCAGCGTACGCAGTATTTT.

As to this clone: Other DNA sequences in this sample translate to the same CDR3. The CDR3 nucleotides read TGCGCCAGCAGCTCTGGACAGGGCTATGGCTACACCTTC. It yields the protein CASSSGQGYGYTF. This rearrangement joins TRBV5-1 to TRBJ1-2; TRBD1 matches 8 bases. Trimming removed 3 bases from V and 4 bases from J; junction bases left unmatched: 2. Looked up from germline, CDR1 is SGHRS and CDR2 is YFSETQ. The CDR3 runs to 13 residues. The variable domain in full, with the rest retrieved from reference TRBV5-1 and TRBJ1-2, is KAGVTQTPRYLIKTRGQQVTLSCSPISGHRSVSWYQQTPGQGLQFLFEYFSETQRNKGNFPGRFSGRQFSNSRSEMNVSTLELGDSALYLCASSSGQGYGYTFGSGTRLTVV.

CDR3 nucleotides: TGTGCCAGCAGCTTTGGCGGGGACACTGAAGCTTTCTTT. It encodes CASSFGGDTEAFF. The rearrangement links TRBV5-4 to TRBJ1-1; unclear D gene. The V end was cut by 2 bases, the J end by 3 bases, with 8 bases between. The CDR3 has 13 residues. The germline gives CDR1 SGHNT, CDR2 YYREEE (reference sequence).

The chain is built from TRBV27 and TRBJ1-2; maybe TRBD1 (5 bases). The CDR3 contains 15 residues. Germline V gene sequence: CDR1 MNHEY, CDR2 SMNVEV (reference sequence). V was clipped by 4 bases and J by 0 bases, with 12 bases between them. CDR3 protein: CASSSPDRANYGYTF. CDR3 in DNA: TGTGCCAGCAGTTCCCCAGACAGAGCTAACTATGGCTACACCTTC.

A remark on this clone: One end of the junction fails to match germline, which may point to a read error. CDR3 protein: CASSAFGTTHF. The CDR3 nucleotides are TGTGCCAGCAGCGCCTTTGGGACTACCCACTTC. This chain uses TRBV28 with TRBJ1-2; tentative D call: TRBD1 (5 bases). Germline CDR1 reads MDHEN; CDR2 reads SYDVKM. The CDR3 extends over 11 amino acids.

The chain is built from TRBV24-1 and TRBJ1-2; TRBD1 aligns across 9 bases. V lost 3 bases, J lost 6 bases, and 7 bases stayed unmatched. The CDR3 has 15 amino acids. Per the germline V gene, CDR1 is KGHDR and CDR2 is SFDVKD. CDR3 coding DNA: TGTGCCACCAGTGATGGGGACAGGGTGATCCATGGCTACACCTTC. Protein: CATSDGDRVIHGYTF.

This rearrangement joins TRBV29-1 to TRBJ2-6; D not certain. The CDR3 has 17 residues. Germline values: CDR1 SQVTM, CDR2 ANQGSEA. V was cut by 0 bases and J by 1 base, with 13 bases left in between. The CDR3 region has the DNA TGCAGCGTTGAAGAAAATCGGTACGAATCTGGGGCCAACGTCCTGACTTTC. Translated: CSVEENRYESGANVLTF.

The genes are TRBV21-1 and TRBJ2-4; no check of the table's D call, TRBD2, against the DNA was made. TRBV21-1 is termed a pseudogene. This CDR3 region has 18 residues. The CDR3 DNA reads as TGTGCCAGCAGCAGCGGACTAGCGGGGGGGCACGCCAAAAACATTCAGTACTTC. Amino acid sequence: CASSSGLAGGHAKNIQYF.

The rearrangement links TRBV29-1 to TRBJ2-6; 8 bases match TRBD1. Per germline, CDR1 SQVTM and CDR2 ANQGSEA. The junction had 9 bases not matched to a gene; V was cut back by 6 bases and J by 2 bases. This CDR3 comprises 16 residues. The CDR3 nucleotides are TGCAGCGTCCGGACAGGGCCGCGCGCTGGGGCCAACGTCCTGACTTTC. Its translation is CSVRTGPRAGANVLTF.